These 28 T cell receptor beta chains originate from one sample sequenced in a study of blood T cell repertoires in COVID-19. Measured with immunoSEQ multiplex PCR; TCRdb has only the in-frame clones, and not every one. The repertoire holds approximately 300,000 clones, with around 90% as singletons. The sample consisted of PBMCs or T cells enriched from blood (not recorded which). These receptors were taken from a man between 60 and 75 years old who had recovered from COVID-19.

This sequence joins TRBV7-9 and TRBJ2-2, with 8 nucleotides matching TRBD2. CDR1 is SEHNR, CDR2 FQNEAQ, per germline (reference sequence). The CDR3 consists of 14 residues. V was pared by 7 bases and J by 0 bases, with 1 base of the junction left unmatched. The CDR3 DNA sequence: TGTGCCAGCAAACTAGCGGCGAACACCGGGGAGCTGTTTTTT. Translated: CASKLAANTGELFF.

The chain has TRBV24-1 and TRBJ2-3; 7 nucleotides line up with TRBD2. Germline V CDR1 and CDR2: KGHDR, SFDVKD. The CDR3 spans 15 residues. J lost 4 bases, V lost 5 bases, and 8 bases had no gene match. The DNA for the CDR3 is TGTGCCACCAGTGTTGGAAAGGCGGGGGCAGATACGCAGTATTTT. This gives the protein CATSVGKAGADTQYF.

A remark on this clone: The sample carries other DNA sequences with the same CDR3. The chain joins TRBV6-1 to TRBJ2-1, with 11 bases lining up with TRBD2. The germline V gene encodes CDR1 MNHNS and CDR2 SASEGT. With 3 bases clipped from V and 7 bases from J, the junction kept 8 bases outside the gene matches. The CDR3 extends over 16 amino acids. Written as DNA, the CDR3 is TGTGCCAGCAGTGATCCCCGACTAGCGGGAAGAAATGAGCAGTTCTTC. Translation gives CASSDPRLAGRNEQFF.

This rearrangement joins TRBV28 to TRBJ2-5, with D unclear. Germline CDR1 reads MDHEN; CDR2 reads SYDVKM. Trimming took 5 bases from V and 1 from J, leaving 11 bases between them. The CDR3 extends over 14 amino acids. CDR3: CASSVSSAQETQYF. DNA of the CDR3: TGTGCCAGCAGTGTGAGTTCTGCCCAAGAGACCCAGTACTTC.

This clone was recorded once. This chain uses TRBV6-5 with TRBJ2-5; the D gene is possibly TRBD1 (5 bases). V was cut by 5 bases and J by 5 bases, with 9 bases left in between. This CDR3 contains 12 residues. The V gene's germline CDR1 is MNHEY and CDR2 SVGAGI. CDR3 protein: CASSLQGETQYF. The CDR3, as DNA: TGTGCCAGCAGTCTTCAGGGTGAGACCCAGTACTTC.

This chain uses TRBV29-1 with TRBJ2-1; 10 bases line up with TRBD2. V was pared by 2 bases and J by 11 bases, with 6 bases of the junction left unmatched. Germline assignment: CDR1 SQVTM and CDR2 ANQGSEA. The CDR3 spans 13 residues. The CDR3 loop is CSVELAGEDKQFF. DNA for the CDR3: TGCAGCGTTGAACTAGCGGGAGAAGACAAGCAGTTCTTC.

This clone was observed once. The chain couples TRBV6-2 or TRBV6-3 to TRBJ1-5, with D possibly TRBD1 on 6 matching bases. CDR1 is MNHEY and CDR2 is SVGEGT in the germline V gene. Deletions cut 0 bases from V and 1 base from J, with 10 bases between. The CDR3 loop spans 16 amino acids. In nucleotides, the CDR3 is TGTGCCAGCAGTTACTCGAGGGGGTCAAGCAATCAGCCCCAGCATTTT. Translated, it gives CASSYSRGSSNQPQHF.

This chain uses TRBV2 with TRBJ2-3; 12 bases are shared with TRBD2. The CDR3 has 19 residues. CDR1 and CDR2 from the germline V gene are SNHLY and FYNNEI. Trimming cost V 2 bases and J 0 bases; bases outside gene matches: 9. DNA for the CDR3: TGTGCCAGCAGTGAACGTCCAGGACTAGCGGGGCTAAGCACAGATACGCAGTATTTT. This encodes CASSERPGLAGLSTDTQYF.

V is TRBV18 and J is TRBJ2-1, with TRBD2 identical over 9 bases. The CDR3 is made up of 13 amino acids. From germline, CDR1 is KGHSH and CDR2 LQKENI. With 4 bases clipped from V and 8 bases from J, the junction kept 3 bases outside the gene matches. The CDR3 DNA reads TGTGCCAGCTCACGGCGGGAGGGTGATGAGCAGTTCTTC. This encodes CASSRREGDEQFF.

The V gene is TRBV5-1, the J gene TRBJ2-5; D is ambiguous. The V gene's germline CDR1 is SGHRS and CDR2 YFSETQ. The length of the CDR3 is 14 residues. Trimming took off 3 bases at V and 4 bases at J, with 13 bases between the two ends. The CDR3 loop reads CASSSDNKIETQYF. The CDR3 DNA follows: TGCGCCAGCAGCTCAGACAACAAAATAGAGACCCAGTACTTC.

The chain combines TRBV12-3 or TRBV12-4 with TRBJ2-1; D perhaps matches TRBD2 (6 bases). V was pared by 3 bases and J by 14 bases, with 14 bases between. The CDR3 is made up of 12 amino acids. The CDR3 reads CASSLGHGEEFF. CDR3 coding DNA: TGTGCCAGCAGTTTGGGGCACGGGGAGGAGTTCTTC.

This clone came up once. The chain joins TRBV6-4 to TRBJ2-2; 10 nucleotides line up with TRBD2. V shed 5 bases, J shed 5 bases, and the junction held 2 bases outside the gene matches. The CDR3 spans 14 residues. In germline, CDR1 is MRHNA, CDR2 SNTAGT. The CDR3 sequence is CASSKAGGTGELFF. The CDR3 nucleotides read TGTGCCAGCAGTAAAGCGGGAGGGACCGGGGAGCTGTTTTTT.

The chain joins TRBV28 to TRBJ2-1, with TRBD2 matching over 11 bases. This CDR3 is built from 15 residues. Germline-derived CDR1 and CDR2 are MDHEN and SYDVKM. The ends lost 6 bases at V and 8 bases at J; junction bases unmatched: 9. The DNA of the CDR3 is TGTGCCAGCAGGGCCCGGGGACTAGCGGTCTATGAGCAGTTCTTC. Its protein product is CASRARGLAVYEQFF.

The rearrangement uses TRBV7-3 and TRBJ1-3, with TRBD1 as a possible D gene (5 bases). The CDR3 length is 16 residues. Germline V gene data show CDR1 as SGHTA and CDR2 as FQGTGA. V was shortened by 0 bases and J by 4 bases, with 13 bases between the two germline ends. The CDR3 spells CASSLTGRAIGNTIYF. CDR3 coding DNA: TGTGCCAGCAGCTTAACGGGCAGGGCGATCGGAAACACCATATATTTT.

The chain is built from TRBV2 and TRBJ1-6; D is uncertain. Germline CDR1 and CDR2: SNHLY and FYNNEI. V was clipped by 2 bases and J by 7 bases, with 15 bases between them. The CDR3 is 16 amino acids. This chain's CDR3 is CASSELRRQGNSPLHF. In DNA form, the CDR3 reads TGTGCCAGCAGTGAACTTCGTCGACAAGGAAATTCACCCCTCCACTTT.

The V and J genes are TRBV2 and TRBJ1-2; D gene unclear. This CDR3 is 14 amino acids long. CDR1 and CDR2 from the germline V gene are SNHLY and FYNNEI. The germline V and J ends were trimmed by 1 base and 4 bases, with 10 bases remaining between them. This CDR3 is CASSEVAGSYGYTF. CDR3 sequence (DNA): TGTGCCAGCAGTGAAGTTGCGGGCAGCTATGGCTACACCTTC.

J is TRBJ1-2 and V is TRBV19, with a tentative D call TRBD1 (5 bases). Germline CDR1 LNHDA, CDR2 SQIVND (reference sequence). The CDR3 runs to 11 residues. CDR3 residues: CVSRVGYGYTF. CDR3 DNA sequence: TGTGTCTCCAGGGTCGGCTATGGCTACACCTTC.

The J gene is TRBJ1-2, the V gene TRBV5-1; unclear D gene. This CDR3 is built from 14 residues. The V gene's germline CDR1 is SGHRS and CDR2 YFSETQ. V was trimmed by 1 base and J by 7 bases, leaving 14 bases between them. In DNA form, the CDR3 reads TGCGCCAGCAGCTTGACTTGGACTGGGAGTGGCTACACCTTC. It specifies CASSLTWTGSGYTF. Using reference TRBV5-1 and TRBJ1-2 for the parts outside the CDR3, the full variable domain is KAGVTQTPRYLIKTRGQQVTLSCSPISGHRSVSWYQQTPGQGLQFLFEYFSETQRNKGNFPGRFSGRQFSNSRSEMNVSTLELGDSALYLCASSLTWTGSGYTFGSGTRLTVV.

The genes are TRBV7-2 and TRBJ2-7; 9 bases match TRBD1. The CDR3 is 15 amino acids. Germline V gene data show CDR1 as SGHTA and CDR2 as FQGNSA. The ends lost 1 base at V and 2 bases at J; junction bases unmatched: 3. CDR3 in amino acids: CASSLVGTGTYEQYF. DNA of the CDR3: TGTGCCAGCAGCTTAGTCGGGACAGGGACCTACGAGCAGTACTTC.

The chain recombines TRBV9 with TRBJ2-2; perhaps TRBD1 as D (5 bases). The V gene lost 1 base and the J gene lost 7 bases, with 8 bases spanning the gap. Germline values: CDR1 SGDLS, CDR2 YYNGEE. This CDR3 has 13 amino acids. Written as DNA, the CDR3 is TGTGCCAGCAGCGTACAGGGTTTCGGGGAGCTGTTTTTT. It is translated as CASSVQGFGELFF. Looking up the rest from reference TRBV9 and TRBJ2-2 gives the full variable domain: DSGVTQTPKHLITATGQRVTLRCSPRSGDLSVYWYQQSLDQGLQFLIQYYNGEERAKGNILERFSAQQFPDLHSELNLSSLELGDSALYFCASSVQGFGELFFGEGSRLTVL.

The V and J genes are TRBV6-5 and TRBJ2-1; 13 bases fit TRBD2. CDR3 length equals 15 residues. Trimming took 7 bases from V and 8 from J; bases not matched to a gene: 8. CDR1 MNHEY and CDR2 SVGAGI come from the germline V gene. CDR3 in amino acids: CASTVLAGGPYEQFF. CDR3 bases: TGTGCCAGCACTGTACTAGCGGGAGGGCCCTATGAGCAGTTCTTC.

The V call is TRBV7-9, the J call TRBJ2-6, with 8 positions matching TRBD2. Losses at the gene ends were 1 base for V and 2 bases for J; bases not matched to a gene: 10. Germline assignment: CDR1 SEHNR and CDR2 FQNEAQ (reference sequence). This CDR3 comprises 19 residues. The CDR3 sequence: CASSLVLSGSMAGANVLTF. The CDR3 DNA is TGTGCCAGCAGCTTAGTGCTCAGCGGGAGTATGGCTGGGGCCAACGTCCTGACTTTC.

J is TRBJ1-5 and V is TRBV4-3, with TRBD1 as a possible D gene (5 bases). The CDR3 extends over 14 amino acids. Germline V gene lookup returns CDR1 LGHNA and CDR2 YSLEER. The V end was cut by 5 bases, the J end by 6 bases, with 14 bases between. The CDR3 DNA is TGCGCCAGCAGCTTCAAATTAGGGGTTCAGCCCCAGCATTTT. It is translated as CASSFKLGVQPQHF.

The CDR3 region has the DNA TGTGCCAGCAGTGTCTCCACATCAGTCATATATCAGCCCCAGCATTTT. Amino acids: CASSVSTSVIYQPQHF. The chain recombines TRBV9 with TRBJ1-5, with no clear D. The CDR3 is 16 amino acids. Per the germline V gene, CDR1 is SGDLS and CDR2 is YYNGEE. The V end lost 5 bases, the J end lost 5 bases, and 20 bases lay between the germline ends.

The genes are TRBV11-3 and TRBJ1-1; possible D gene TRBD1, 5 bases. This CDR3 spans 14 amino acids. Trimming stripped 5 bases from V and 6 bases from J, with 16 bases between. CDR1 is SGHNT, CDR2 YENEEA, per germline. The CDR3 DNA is TGTGCCAGCAGCCCCCGGGGGGAAGGGGCTGAAGCTTTCTTT. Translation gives CASSPRGEGAEAFF.

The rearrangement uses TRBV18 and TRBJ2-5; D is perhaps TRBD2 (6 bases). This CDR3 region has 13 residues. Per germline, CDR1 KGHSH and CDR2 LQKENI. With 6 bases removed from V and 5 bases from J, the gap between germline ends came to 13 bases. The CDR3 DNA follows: TGTGCCAGCTCGCTGACTAGAGAGGAGACCCAGTACTTC. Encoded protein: CASSLTREETQYF.

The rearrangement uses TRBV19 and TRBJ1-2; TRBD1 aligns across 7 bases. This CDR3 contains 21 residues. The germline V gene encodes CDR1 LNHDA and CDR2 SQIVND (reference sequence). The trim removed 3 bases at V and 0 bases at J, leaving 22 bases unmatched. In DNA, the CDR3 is TGTGCCAGTAGTATCTTCCTCGGGAACAGGGGAGGTTCGAGTTCTAACTATGGCTACACCTTC. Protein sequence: CASSIFLGNRGGSSSNYGYTF.

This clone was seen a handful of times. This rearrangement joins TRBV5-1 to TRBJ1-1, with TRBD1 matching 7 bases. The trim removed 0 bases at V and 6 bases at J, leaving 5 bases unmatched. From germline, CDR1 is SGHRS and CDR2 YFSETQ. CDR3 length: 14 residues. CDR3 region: CASSLGQGRAEAFF. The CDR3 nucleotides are TGCGCCAGCAGCTTGGGACAGGGAAGGGCTGAAGCTTTCTTT.